This paragraph reports one T cell receptor beta chain. The antigen remains unidentified. This CDR3 is 11 amino acids long. CDR1 SGHTA and CDR2 FQGNSA come from the germline V gene. Deletions cut 10 bases from V and 5 bases from J, with 8 bases between. The sample comes from a study of T cells after yellow fever vaccination. Overall study findings and caveats: Abundant clonotypes from the bulk population could have been carried over as contaminants into FACS-sorted repertoires. Weaker, the secondary response had a peak occurring faster, on day 5 versus 15.

Template switching with 5'RACE generated the TCR cDNA and added a universal primer site and UMIs. Via MiXCR, TCRdb re-called the 5' RACE reads, giving one row per CDR3 protein. Here the sample spans 300,000 or so distinct CDR3 sequences, about 4% being singletons. The gene calls are TRBV7-2 and TRBJ2-2, with D unresolved. The clonotype comes from a man younger than 30 who received the YFV17D yellow fever vaccine. Sequencing was performed on PBMCs, taken 5 days after the yellow fever booster vaccination. CDR3 DNA sequence: TGTGCCAACGCCATAACCGGGGAGCTGTTTTTT. It specifies CANAITGELFF.